This T cell receptor beta chain was documented in a study of glioma-infiltrating T cells after dendritic cell vaccination. Study context: Samples are from glioblastoma patients in Phase I and II dendritic cell vaccine trials. General observations from the study: The cohort had few patients with full blood and tumor sets.

About this clone: Antigen unknown.

Primers: 60 V beta forward and 13 J beta reverse. Libraries were prepared by immunoSEQ multiplex PCR; TCRdb keeps only in-frame clonotypes and omits some of them. This table has approximately 82,000 clones, about 90% appearing once. CDR1 and CDR2 from the germline V gene are KGHSH and LQKENI. The CDR3 is 17 amino acids. V shed 0 bases, J shed 4 bases, and the junction held 9 bases outside the gene matches. Sequencing used blood, obtained before dendritic cell vaccination. The TCR was taken from a human donor with glioblastoma. V and J are TRBV18 and TRBJ2-1; 7 positions agree with TRBD1. CDR3 DNA sequence: TGTGCCAGCTCACCACCATACGGGACAGTGGAGTACAATGAGCAGTTCTTC. Protein product: CASSPPYGTVEYNEQFF.